The 4 T cell receptor beta chains given below trace back to one sample, sequenced in a study of cytomegalovirus exposure and HLA in healthy donors. Primers included in the PCR were 60 Vbeta and 13 Jbeta primers. Data came from immunoSEQ multiplex PCR; TCRdb stores just in-frame clones and leaves some out. The sample has 84,000 or so clones, 65% to 80% seen once. The sample consisted of PBMCs. These receptors came from a man between 25 and 39 years old in good health and CMV-seronegative.

The rearrangement joins TRBV7-8 to TRBJ1-1; 7 positions agree with TRBD1. This CDR3 is built from 14 residues. Germline lookup yields CDR1 SGHVS and CDR2 FQNEAQ. V lost 6 bases and J lost 2; bases outside the gene matches: 6. As DNA, the CDR3 is TGTGCCAGCAGACTACAGGGGCTTAACACTGAAGCTTTCTTT. It codes for CASRLQGLNTEAFF.

The gene calls are TRBV11-2 and TRBJ2-7; 8 bases fit TRBD1. Trimming removed 5 bases from V and 2 bases from J; junction bases left unmatched: 8. CDR3 length: 15 residues. Germline CDR1 reads SGHAT; CDR2 reads FQNNGV. This CDR3 is CASSPRQGRTYEQYF. The CDR3 DNA reads as TGTGCCAGCAGCCCTCGACAGGGGAGGACCTACGAGCAGTACTTC.

This clone occurred once. The chain links TRBV30 to TRBJ1-6, with 7 bases lining up with TRBD1. The CDR3 covers 13 residues. Per the germline V gene, CDR1 is GTSNPN and CDR2 is SVGIG (reference sequence). The V gene end was trimmed by 8 bases and the J gene end by 12 bases; junction bases not matched to a gene: 13. CDR3 sequence (DNA): TGTGCCCGAAGACAGGGCCCTCTCAGACCCCTCCACTTT. Translated: CARRQGPLRPLHF.

The genes are TRBV19 and TRBJ2-2; D is ambiguous. Germline V gene data show CDR1 as LNHDA and CDR2 as SQIVND (reference sequence). CDR3 length: 15 amino acids. V lost 6 bases and J lost 5, with 16 bases in between. The chain's CDR3 is CASRPGASWTGELFF. DNA of the CDR3: TGTGCCAGTAGACCTGGAGCGTCGTGGACCGGGGAGCTGTTTTTT.